The entry that follows covers one T cell receptor (beta chain) sequence. The antigen it recognizes is unknown. The input lacks base qualities; no much larger clone sits a single base away. The data are from a study of cytomegalovirus exposure and HLA in healthy donors (dated by TCRdb to about 2017). Regarding the study in general: An earlier analysis of some 620 of the donors reported 276 Gb of sequence data and some 110 million unique TCR beta sequences obtained from some 170 million T cells. Roughly 300 gigabases of sequencing data and around 87 million unique TCR sequences were included in an early release covering several hundred HLA-typed donors. The genetic ancestry cluster associated with self-reported Caucasian donors included about 81% of the roughly 390 genotyped donors. The study aimed to test whether signatures of past pathogen exposure could be identified by cataloging public T cell receptors. The study used immunosequencing to profile the T cell repertoires of about 670 subjects and linked those repertoires to cytomegalovirus serostatus. Besides the first cohort of around 670 subjects, a separate validation cohort made up of 120 or so different subjects was used. To predict cytomegalovirus infection status, the study brought together high-throughput TCR immunosequencing, statistical association of individual TCRs with disease status, and machine learning. To study patterns of TCR occurrence, a later analysis re-analyzed previously published TCR beta repertoires from 666 donors and added high-resolution HLA genotyping. Rather than drawing on any new phenotypic data, the later analysis identified candidate immune exposures from TCR beta sequences and the way those sequences occurred across donors. An earlier analysis of around 580 of the donors used high-throughput TCR beta sequencing to judge whether each TCR beta V gene segment behaved as functional or pseudogenic. Alongside the repertoire data, information on donor age, sex, ethnicity and CMV serostatus was compiled. A later genetic analysis used genome-wide SNP genotypes for about 65% of the 666 donors, treating that subset as a discovery cohort. All discovery cohort repertoires had been generated using a single sequencing platform. HLA typing included class I and class II loci at four-digit resolution. Typing coverage differed by locus: A, B, C, DRB1 and DQB1 were typed in about 620-630 donors, DQA1 in 522, DPA1 in over 600, and DPB1 in 450 to 480. Several DR-DQ haplotypes were treated as single units for association and clustering because of strong linkage in the cohort. On average, roughly 240,000 unique TCR beta nucleotide sequences were sequenced per donor among 398 genotyped donors of the cohort, with roughly 18% of those sequences being non-productive. The paper's findings and limits, for the study overall: A cluster of highly shared sequence variants was judged likely to be a technical artifact of the sequencing pipeline. Only TCR beta chains were sequenced in this cohort, and the absence of alpha or paired-chain data limited detectable features. Specific HLA alleles were associated with 15,000 to 20,000 TCR beta sequences at a false discovery rate of 0.05 in a later analysis. In a later analysis, several top co-occurrence clusters were reported to appear linked to parvovirus B19, influenza, CMV and Epstein-Barr virus. In a later genetic analysis, a missense DCLRE1C variant was associated with V-gene and J-gene trimming of TCR beta chains, and the association was replicated in an independent cohort. Roughly uniform sequencing depth across donors was assumed in presence/absence analyses, although this assumption may not hold. Because counts were too low, more than 15 rarely observed V segments, including chromosome 9 orphons, were left out of the earlier analysis of a few hundred of the donors. Broadly in line with IMGT annotations, most TCR beta V segments showed up in productive rearrangements about 87% or about 30% of the time in an earlier analysis of several hundred of the donors. In a later analysis, HLA-associated TCR beta chains were found to be more clonally expanded and to have lower generation probabilities than equally common non-associated chains. Some IMGT-functional V segments, including TRBV6-2 and TRBV6-3, could not be distinguished by the 87-base-pair reads and were therefore excluded. Because HLA typing was missing for some donors at each locus, association tests included only the typed subset. The classifier was reported to diagnose cytomegalovirus status with high specificity and sensitivity in both the original and validation cohorts. A further reported finding was that TCR beta sequences accurately predicted the HLA-A and HLA-B alleles for most subjects in the first cohort. When HLA alleles, especially DR and DQ, strongly co-occurred, TCR associations were difficult to assign to individual alleles. Compared with the roughly 670-donor mean, donors in an Asian-associated ancestry cluster had fewer N-insertions in productive TCRs, according to a later genetic analysis. While some public TCRs were present in many individuals, most TCR sequences turned up only very rarely across donors. The study gave a list of under 200 TCR beta chains associated with cytomegalovirus. In a later analysis, TCR association rates were found to vary across HLA loci, with the most associated TCRs seen for DRB1 alleles and the fewest for HLA-C alleles. Correlated functional status among segregating V segments might be attributable to linkage disequilibrium, but an unknown experimental factor could not be ruled out. A few of the identified cytomegalovirus-associated TCR beta chains were confirmed in vitro to be specific for cytomegalovirus antigens. The authors suggested that the approach could potentially be extended to other disease states and immunological phenotypes. A later analysis found that most CMV-associated TCR beta chains appeared HLA-restricted, with HLA associations seemingly driven largely by CMV exposure. The only immune exposure information available for the cohort was CMV serostatus.

V drops 2 bases and J drops 6 bases, leaving 8 bases in between. From the germline V gene (reference sequence), CDR1 is MNHNY and CDR2 is SVGAGI. Including cysteine and phenylalanine, the CDR3 has 12 amino acids. The CDR3 DNA has 36 bases and is translated from base 1. The cohort consisted of 666 healthy bone marrow donors. All cohort members were sampled while nominally healthy, although unrecorded immune exposures were likely present. The donor was CMV seronegative and was included in the group of a few hundred seronegative cohort members. A peripheral blood sample was collected from each donor, and TCR beta sequencing was performed on peripheral blood mononuclear cells. Genomic DNA extraction from the blood cell samples was performed with the Qiagen DNeasy Blood Extraction Kit. The library came from the immunoSEQ multiplex PCR assay. The multiplex PCR relied on a mix of 60 forward primers for TCR Vbeta segments and 13 reverse primers for TCR Jbeta segments. Amplification of the CDR3 region of rearranged TCR beta genes was performed with a multiplex PCR assay on genomic DNA. The amplified TCR beta libraries were sequenced on the Illumina HiSeq System as 87-base-pair reads. Per the authors' processing: A later analysis counted about 80 million unique TCR beta chains across the 666 repertoires, and 9.5 million to 11 million of these chains were shared by at least two donors. A nearest-neighbor algorithm error-corrected the raw reads and collapsed the reads into unique sequences, merging closely related sequences to remove PCR and sequencing errors. CDR3 sequences were aligned to IMGT reference sequences to assign V, D and J gene segments. Each retained sequence needed at least a six-nucleotide match to both a V gene segment and a J gene segment. A rearrangement counted as productive if the CDR3 had no stop codons and remained in frame with V and J, and every other rearrangement counted as non-productive. Following IMGT convention, CDR3 was defined as the stretch from the second conserved V-encoded cysteine to the conserved J-encoded phenylalanine. Sequences without an unambiguous match to a single V gene segment were excluded from the earlier analysis of almost 600 of the donors. An earlier analysis of several hundred of the donors called V segments functional above 56.7% productive rearrangements and segregating when the between-donor standard deviation exceeded 5%. A statistical classification framework was developed to diagnose cytomegalovirus status using the catalog of TCR beta chain sequences. In a later analysis, TCR nucleotide sequences were compared against IMGT/GENE-DB human TR gene sequences so that V and J genes could be assigned. A later analysis assigned CDR3 sequences and most-parsimonious VDJ recombination scenarios with the TCRdist pipeline. In a later analysis, each TCR beta chain was defined by its CDR3 amino acid sequence together with its V-gene family, and reads lacking a unique V-gene family were excluded. In a later analysis, approximately 640 highly shared, low-generation-probability nucleotide sequences were removed to address suspected cross-contamination and a sequencing artifact. In a later analysis, a clonal expansion index was calculated for each public chain from normalized within-repertoire ranks of inferred template counts. In a later analysis, generation probabilities were computed using a VDJ recombination model fitted to out-of-frame rearrangements, and the results were checked against IGoR. In a later analysis, TCR-TCR, TCR-HLA and TCR-CMV co-occurrence was scored with hypergeometric tests, and a repertoire-size bias correction was applied to TCR pairs. In a later analysis, false discovery rates were estimated by permuting HLA or CMV assignments 20 times. In a later analysis, co-occurring TCRs were grouped using DBSCAN, with TCRdist sequence similarity added in when clustering inside HLA-allele-positive subsets. Co-occurrence clustering excluded repertoires with fewer than 30,000 or more than 120,000 public chains, plus five with anomalous nucleotide sharing. As stored in TCRdb, this immuneACCESS dataset retains in-frame rearrangements with V and J assigned. A fraction of the clones does not appear; measured against another copy, unresolved V genes explain less than half of the discrepancy, and the remainder lacks a known reason. V, J and clone size reflect that table, while D and trimming were determined from the DNA. The sample table lists 250,000 to 350,000 clones, about four fifths of them with a count of one. Together, the top ten hold over 0.3% of the sample.

The TCR sequence derives from a girl aged 2 to 9 in good health and CMV-seronegative. Sequences were obtained from PBMCs. Rearrangement joined TRBV6-6 to TRBJ2-7, and the D gene may be TRBD1, 5 bases matching. The CDR3 loop reads CASSYGAGEQYF. The sequence in DNA is TGTGCCAGCAGTTACGGGGCCGGCGAGCAGTACTTC.